This T cell receptor beta chain was retrieved from a study of T-cell reconstitution after alpha-beta-depleted transplantation in children. This CDR3 region has 14 residues. Germline trimming cut 6 bases from V and 5 bases from J; bases unmatched to any gene: 7. Germline V gives CDR1 MNHEY, CDR2 SVGAGI. The TCRbeta library was prepared with unique molecular identifiers. Each CDR3 protein is one row after TCRdb ran MiXCR on the PCR reads. The repertoire holds about 360,000 distinct CDR3 sequences, less than 15% seen once, with about 3.9% in the top ten. This clonotype was counted ten times or more. The chain couples TRBV6-5 to TRBJ2-1, with 7 positions matching TRBD2. The specimen comprised PBMCs, sampled from the stem cell graft. The TCR sequence derives from a human donor who donated a stem cell graft to a child with Fanconi anemia. CDR3: CASSFSGVDNEQFF. The CDR3 DNA reads TGTGCCAGCAGCTTCAGCGGGGTTGACAATGAGCAGTTCTTC.